These T cell receptor beta chains were read from a single sample in a study of metastatic and nonmetastatic thyroid tumors. TCRdb re-called the PCR reads with MiXCR. This table has fewer than 8,500 clones, about two fifths appearing once. The specimen was tumor tissue. The source is a female donor with papillary thyroid cancer or a benign thyroid nodule (not recorded which). Some clones in this sample may be carry-over from other donors' samples. CDR3s include the opening cysteine and the closing phenylalanine or tryptophan. D genes are given only for firm matches. Size is stated for part of the rows, as once, few or many counts, or as a class when the clone is expanded.

D	V	J	length	size	DNA	CDR3
.	TRBV27	TRBJ2-1	14	medium-sized	TGTGCCAGCAGCCTTGCCTCCTCCTACAATGAGCAGTTCTTC	CASSLASSYNEQFF
.	TRBV5-1	TRBJ1-1	13	.	TGCGCCAGCAGCTTGGACCTGAACACTGAAGCTTTCTTT	CASSLDLNTEAFF
.	TRBV20-1	TRBJ2-3	13	few	TGCAGTGTTGACCTTAGTGGGCCGGATACGCAGTATTTT	CSVDLSGPDTQYF
.	TRBV10-1	TRBJ2-7	14	few	TGCGCCAGCAGGGCAGGGGCTGGTATCCACGAGCAGTACTTC	CASRAGAGIHEQYF
.	TRBV7-8	TRBJ2-2	17	.	TGTGCCAGCAGCCCCTACCACTGGGGCGCTTTTACCGGGGAGCTGTTTTTT	CASSPYHWGAFTGELFF
.	TRBV19	TRBJ2-1	15	medium-sized	TGTGCCAGTATAGCGTCAGGGGCAAACTACAATGAGCAGTTCTTC	CASIASGANYNEQFF
.	TRBV6-1	TRBJ1-2	15	few	TGTGCCAGCACCAAGAATTTACGGAGTAACTATGGCTACACCTTC	CASTKNLRSNYGYTF
.	TRBV28	TRBJ2-3	14	.	TGTGCCAGCAGCTACCTCCCAGGGACAGATACGCAGTATTTT	CASSYLPGTDTQYF
TRBD1	TRBV12-3/TRBV12-4	TRBJ2-2	16	.	TGTGCCAGCAGTCCCACAGGGGGTAGGAACACCGGGGAGCTGTTTTTT	CASSPTGGRNTGELFF
.	TRBV6-1	TRBJ1-3	15	large	TGTGCCAGCAGGCCACCGGAGGGCTCTGGAAACACCATATATTTT	CASRPPEGSGNTIYF
.	TRBV6-2/TRBV6-3	TRBJ2-7	16	few	TGTGCCAGCAGTTACTCGTTTAGCAGCTCCTACTACGAGCAGTACTTC	CASSYSFSSSYYEQYF
TRBD2	TRBV19	TRBJ2-1	15	few	TGTGCCAGTAGCCCTAGCGGGAGAGTCAACAATGAGCAGTTCTTC	CASSPSGRVNNEQFF
.	TRBV20-1	TRBJ2-7	16	.	TGCAGTGCTAGAGATTCCCTCGTTCATAGGTCCTACGAGCAGTACTTC	CSARDSLVHRSYEQYF
.	TRBV12-3/TRBV12-4	TRBJ1-1	14	.	TGTGCCAGCAGTTTTAACAGGCAGAACACTGAAGCTTTCTTT	CASSFNRQNTEAFF
TRBD1	TRBV6-1	TRBJ2-2	14	few	TGTGCCAGCAGGCAGGGGGCGAACACCGGGGAGCTGTTTTTT	CASRQGANTGELFF